This T cell receptor beta chain was sequenced during a study of T cell repertoires in cytomegalovirus infection. TCRdb used MiXCR to reprocess the reads, holding one entry per CDR3 protein. The data hold around 440,000 distinct CDR3 sequences, with approximately 10% observed a single time. Whole-study results and caveats: CMV-specific TCR beta clonotypes restricted by HLA-C were the ones dominating the ex vivo response.

Comments on this clonotype: Antigen unknown.

Germline CDR1 reads MNHGY; CDR2 reads SVAAGI. This CDR3 is built from 14 residues. Trimming removed 2 bases at V and 0 bases at J, with 6 bases between. This chain connects TRBV6-9 to TRBJ2-3; D call uncertain. Source material: PBMCs. This TCR was sampled from a human donor in good health (CMV status not recorded). Some clones in this sample may be carry-over from other donors' samples. This CDR3 is CASSYLRSTDTQYF. The CDR3 DNA sequence: TGTGCCAGCAGTTATCTAAGGAGCACAGATACGCAGTATTTT.